This TCR beta chain appears in the sequencing data of a study of metastatic and nonmetastatic thyroid tumors. TCRdb reassembled clones from the PCR reads with MiXCR. The repertoire holds around 13,000 clones, 9% to 13% seen once, with 32% in the top ten. This clone was found many times. Each patient came to thyroid surgery without any prior treatment (of any kind). V was cut by 8 bases and J by 2 bases, with 12 bases left in between. From germline, CDR1 is MNHNS and CDR2 SASEGT. The CDR3 sequence is 13 residues long. Sequencing input: blood. This rearrangement joins TRBV6-1 to TRBJ1-1; D unresolved. The TCR was taken from a female donor with papillary thyroid cancer or a benign thyroid nodule (not recorded which). Some clones in this sample may be carry-over from other donors' samples. The CDR3 sequence is CASAREQNTEAFF. The CDR3 nucleotides are TGTGCCAGCGCCCGGGAACAAAACACTGAAGCTTTCTTT.